These 21 T cell receptor beta chains were sequenced from one sample in a study of regulatory T cells in long-lasting Graves disease. Regarding time point: newly diagnosed GD, antithyroid drugs for less than 3 months. Following extraction of RNA from PBMCs, that RNA was used to make the TCR library. Arm-PCR of CDR3 regions and iRepertoire HTBI primers were used to build TCR beta libraries. TCRdb analysed the multiplex PCR reads with MiXCR anew, one entry per CDR3 protein. The data show roughly 350,000 distinct CDR3 sequences, about 17% seen once. This sample was also put to use in a study of T cells in Graves' hyperthyroidism and ophthalmopathy.

The sample consisted of peripheral blood mononuclear cells (PBMCs), taken at new diagnosis, from a patient treated with antithyroid drugs. Receptors were obtained from a woman under 30 with Graves disease.

The table lists this clonotype with many counts. The chain links TRBV30 to TRBJ2-1; the D gene is possibly TRBD2 (6 bases). The J call may be faulty, since TRBJ2-5 better matches the DNA end. CDR1 is GTSNPN, CDR2 SVGIG, per germline (reference sequence). The CDR3 is made up of 14 amino acids. CDR3 region: CAWSLHGGSETQYF. CDR3 in DNA: TGTGCCTGGAGCCTACACGGGGGTTCGGAGACCCAGTACTTC.

This clonotype was recorded at least ten times. This chain uses TRBV3-1 with TRBJ2-1, with D perhaps TRBD2 (5 bases). The V end lost 0 bases, the J end lost 8 bases, and 11 bases lay between the germline ends. The CDR3 covers 14 residues. CDR1 and CDR2 from the germline V gene are LGHDT and YNNKEL (reference sequence). CDR3 bases: TGTGCCAGCAGCCAAGAGCTAGCTTTCTATGAGCAGTTCTTC. Translation gives CASSQELAFYEQFF.

This clonotype has a handful of counts. The chain links TRBV3-1 to TRBJ2-2; D remains unclear. The CDR3 contains 13 residues. In germline, CDR1 is LGHDT, CDR2 YNNKEL (reference sequence). V was pared by 1 base and J by 6 bases, with 6 bases between. Here the CDR3 reads CASSQVRSGELFF. The CDR3 DNA follows: TGTGCCAGCAGCCAAGTTCGGTCCGGGGAGCTGTTTTTT. The variable domain in full, completed from reference TRBV3-1 and TRBJ2-2, reads DTAVSQTPKYLVTQMGNDKSIKCEQNLGHDTMYWYKQDSKKFLKIMFSYNNKELIINETVPNRFSPKSPDKAHLNLHINSLELGDSAVYFCASSQVRSGELFFGEGSRLTVL.

The chain couples TRBV6-1 to TRBJ2-5; 13 nucleotides agree with TRBD2. With 6 bases clipped from V and 5 bases from J, the junction kept 6 bases outside the gene matches. CDR3 size: 15 residues. Germline V gives CDR1 MNHNS, CDR2 SASEGT. CDR3: CASSPLAGGRETQYF. CDR3 DNA sequence: TGTGCCAGCAGCCCACTAGCGGGGGGGCGGGAGACCCAGTACTTC.

In this sample, this clonotype turned up a few times. This sequence joins TRBV7-6 and TRBJ2-5; 16 nucleotides line up with TRBD2. After removal of 5 bases from V and 5 bases from J, the junction contained 11 bases not matched to a gene. Germline loops: CDR1 SGHVS, CDR2 FNYEAQ. CDR3 length equals 18 residues. CDR3 in DNA: TGTGCCAGCAGCCCAGGGACTAGCGGGGGGGCTGGCATGGAGACCCAGTACTTC. Amino acid sequence: CASSPGTSGGAGMETQYF.

The chain couples TRBV7-9 to TRBJ1-1, with D perhaps TRBD1 (5 bases). The ends were cut back, 2 bases at V and 3 bases at J, with 13 bases in the middle. Germline loops: CDR1 SEHNR, CDR2 FQNEAQ (reference sequence). The CDR3 covers 15 residues. The CDR3 sequence is CASSLRQSLDTEAFF. As DNA, the CDR3 is TGTGCCAGCAGCTTACGACAGTCCCTTGACACTGAAGCTTTCTTT. Combining the CDR3 with reference TRBV7-9 and TRBJ1-1 gives the whole variable domain DTGVSQNPRHKITKRGQNVTFRCDPISEHNRLYWYRQTLGQGPEFLTYFQNEAQLEKSRLLSDRFSAERPKGSFSTLEIQRTEQGDSAMYLCASSLRQSLDTEAFFGQGTRLTVV.

The rearrangement joins TRBV3-1 to TRBJ1-4, with TRBD1 matching over 7 bases. Germline CDR1 is LGHDT and CDR2 is YNNKEL (reference sequence). The CDR3 is 16 amino acids. The J segment lost 7 bases and the V segment lost 3 bases, leaving 11 bases of the junction unmatched. The CDR3 sequence is CASSQTTGYEGEKLFF. Here the CDR3 DNA reads TGTGCCAGCAGCCAGACGACAGGGTATGAGGGTGAAAAACTGTTTTTT. The variable domain in full, completed from reference TRBV3-1 and TRBJ1-4, reads DTAVSQTPKYLVTQMGNDKSIKCEQNLGHDTMYWYKQDSKKFLKIMFSYNNKELIINETVPNRFSPKSPDKAHLNLHINSLELGDSAVYFCASSQTTGYEGEKLFFGSGTQLSVL.

This clonotype was counted many times. The genes are TRBV2 and TRBJ2-7, with no clear D. The V end lost 3 bases, the J end lost 2 bases, and 8 bases lay between the germline ends. CDR1 SNHLY and CDR2 FYNNEI come from the germline V gene. The CDR3 extends over 13 amino acids. The CDR3 DNA follows: TGTGCCAGCAGTGAGCACAGCCCCTACGAGCAGTACTTC. Protein product: CASSEHSPYEQYF.

The chain joins TRBV6-1 to TRBJ1-6; 7 bases agree with TRBD1. CDR1 MNHNS and CDR2 SASEGT come from the germline V gene. CDR3 length: 15 residues. V gave up 6 bases and J gave up 6 bases; unmatched junction bases: 8. CDR3 sequence (DNA): TGTGCCAGCAGAGTGCAGGGGACAGCTAATTCACCCCTCCACTTT. Its protein is CASRVQGTANSPLHF.

This clonotype was observed at least ten times. The chain is built from TRBV9 and TRBJ1-4, with 7 bases fitting TRBD1. The germline V gene encodes CDR1 SGDLS and CDR2 YYNGEE. Trimming cost V 3 bases and J 3 bases; bases outside gene matches: 8. The length of the CDR3 is 16 residues. The DNA for the CDR3 is TGTGCCAGCAGCGCAACCCCCGGGACAGCTAATGAAAAACTGTTTTTT. It specifies CASSATPGTANEKLFF.

This chain links TRBV29-1 with TRBJ2-1; TRBD2 matches at 8 bases. Germline values: CDR1 SQVTM, CDR2 ANQGSEA. V shed 7 bases, J shed 5 bases, and the junction held 7 bases outside the gene matches. The CDR3 is 13 amino acids. CDR3 amino acids: CSGSGGFDNEQFF. The DNA for the CDR3 is TGCAGCGGAAGCGGGGGATTCGACAATGAGCAGTTCTTC.

This clonotype was recorded at least ten times. The chain joins TRBV12-3 or TRBV12-4 to TRBJ2-3; D gene unclear. This CDR3 contains 13 residues. V was shortened by 1 base and J by 2 bases, with 4 bases between the two germline ends. The CDR3 DNA is TGTGCCAGCAGTTTAGGGGTCACAGATACGCAGTATTTT. It codes for CASSLGVTDTQYF.

This rearrangement joins TRBV28 to TRBJ2-3, with 10 bases aligning to TRBD2. Germline CDR1 and CDR2: MDHEN and SYDVKM. This CDR3 is 16 amino acids long. Trimming at V came to 6 bases and at J to 4 bases, leaving 10 bases not matched to a gene. CDR3 nucleotides: TGTGCCAGCAGCCCCTACCTAGCGGGGGTTCCAGATACGCAGTATTTT. This sequence encodes CASSPYLAGVPDTQYF. The full variable domain, in which reference TRBV28 and TRBJ2-3 provide the parts outside the CDR3, is DVKVTQSSRYLVKRTGEKVFLECVQDMDHENMFWYRQDPGLGLRLIYFSYDVKMKEKGDIPEGYSVSREKKERFSLILESASTNQTSMYLCASSPYLAGVPDTQYFGPGTRLTVL.

This clonotype was seen a handful of times. The gene calls are TRBV6-1 and TRBJ1-5; D gene ambiguous. With 0 bases removed from V and 0 bases from J, the gap between germline ends came to 12 bases. This CDR3 is built from 17 residues. Germline CDR1 is MNHNS and CDR2 is SASEGT. CDR3 region: CASSEALRRNSNQPQHF. The CDR3 coding sequence is TGTGCCAGCAGTGAAGCGCTAAGGCGTAATAGCAATCAGCCCCAGCATTTT.

This clonotype occurred a few times. This rearrangement joins TRBV10-1 to TRBJ2-7; TRBD2 aligns across 8 bases. This CDR3 has 12 amino acids. Germline V gene sequence: CDR1 WNHNN, CDR2 SYGVQD (reference sequence). The V segment lost 3 bases and the J segment 9 bases; nucleotides outside the gene matches: 4. In nucleotides, the CDR3 is TGCGCCAGCAGTGAAGGGAGCGGGGGGCAGTACTTC. It is translated as CASSEGSGGQYF.

This clonotype was recorded many times. The J gene is TRBJ2-5, the V gene TRBV27; 10 positions agree with TRBD2. This CDR3 comprises 15 residues. The ends lost 8 bases at V and 4 bases at J; junction bases unmatched: 10. Germline assignment: CDR1 MNHEY and CDR2 SMNVEV (reference sequence). CDR3 region: CASWGAGGIRETQYF. DNA for the CDR3: TGTGCCAGCTGGGGAGCGGGAGGGATTCGAGAGACCCAGTACTTC.

In this sample, this clonotype turned up many times. The V gene is TRBV3-1, the J gene TRBJ1-5, with TRBD1 as a possible D gene (6 bases). V dropped 3 bases and J dropped 6 bases, with 15 bases sitting between them. Germline CDR1 reads LGHDT; CDR2 reads YNNKEL (reference sequence). CDR3 length: 15 residues. CDR3 loop: CASSQGGAVGQPQHF. DNA of the CDR3: TGTGCCAGCAGCCAGGGGGGGGCTGTGGGTCAGCCCCAGCATTTT.

This clonotype has at least ten counts. This sequence joins TRBV18 and TRBJ1-6; 7 nucleotides line up with TRBD1. This CDR3 is 15 amino acids long. V lost 6 bases, J lost 9 bases, and 11 bases stayed unmatched. Germline V gene lookup returns CDR1 KGHSH and CDR2 LQKENI. The CDR3 sequence is CASSAAPGQTSPLHF. DNA for the CDR3: TGTGCCAGCTCCGCCGCACCGGGACAGACTTCACCCCTCCACTTT.

This clonotype appeared many times. This rearrangement joins TRBV5-1 to TRBJ2-7, with TRBD1 matching 7 bases. Germline values: CDR1 SGHRS, CDR2 YFSETQ. This CDR3 has 13 residues. Trimming cost V 9 bases and J 2 bases; bases outside gene matches: 8. The CDR3 sequence is CATSWDSPYEQYF. For the CDR3, the DNA is TGCGCCACCTCCTGGGACAGCCCCTACGAGCAGTACTTC.

This clonotype was counted between two and nine times. The J gene is TRBJ2-4, the V gene TRBV9; TRBD2 agrees at 8 bases. The length of the CDR3 is 13 residues. Germline assignment: CDR1 SGDLS and CDR2 YYNGEE. V was clipped by 0 bases and J by 9 bases; unmatched bases: 2. CDR3 region: CASSVVGTSIQYF. In DNA form, the CDR3 reads TGTGCCAGCAGCGTAGTGGGGACTAGCATTCAGTACTTC.

This clonotype was observed at least ten times. The chain carries TRBV12-3 or TRBV12-4 and TRBJ2-1, with 10 nucleotides matching TRBD2. CDR3 length: 15 residues. V was pared by 5 bases and J by 3 bases, with 4 bases of the junction left unmatched. The CDR3 sequence is CASSGVAGGYNEQFF. CDR3 in DNA: TGTGCCAGCAGTGGGGTAGCGGGGGGCTACAATGAGCAGTTCTTC.